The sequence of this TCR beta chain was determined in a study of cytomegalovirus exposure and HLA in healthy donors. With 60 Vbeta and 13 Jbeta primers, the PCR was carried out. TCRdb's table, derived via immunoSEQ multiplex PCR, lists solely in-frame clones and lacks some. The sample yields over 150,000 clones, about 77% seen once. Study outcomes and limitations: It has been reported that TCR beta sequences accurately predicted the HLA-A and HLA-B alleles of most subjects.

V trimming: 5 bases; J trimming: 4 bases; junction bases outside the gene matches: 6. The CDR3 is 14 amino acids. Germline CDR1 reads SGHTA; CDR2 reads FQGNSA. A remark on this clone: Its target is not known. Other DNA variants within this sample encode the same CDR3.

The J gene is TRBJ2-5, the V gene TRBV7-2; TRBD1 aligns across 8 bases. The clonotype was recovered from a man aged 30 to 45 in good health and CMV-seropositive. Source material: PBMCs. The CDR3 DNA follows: TGTGCCAGCAGCCCCGGACAGGGTCGAGAGACCCAGTACTTC. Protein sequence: CASSPGQGRETQYF.